The 2 T cell receptor beta chains below were found in one sample sequenced in a study of cytotoxic CD8 clonotypes in ibrutinib-treated CLL (dated by TCRdb to the early 2020s). The time point tag for this specimen amounts to: roughly 25 months on ibrutinib. The library came from the immunoSEQ multiplex PCR assay. Not all clones reach the TCRdb copy of this immuneACCESS table, which keeps in-frame sequences only. Checked studies attribute under half of the gap to unresolved V genes and leave the rest unexplained. Within this sample are about 120,000 clones, with over 75% of them counted one time only. The ten largest clones take up 2% to 2.5% of the sample. The source was PBMCs, collected after 24 months of ibrutinib treatment. The origin of the receptors is a human donor with chronic lymphocytic leukemia.

The chain has TRBV18 and TRBJ2-1; perhaps TRBD1 as D (6 bases). Trimming removed 3 bases from V and 6 bases from J, with 15 bases in between. The CDR3 is 15 residues long. CDR1 is KGHSH and CDR2 is LQKENI in the germline V gene. CDR3 loop: CASSPITGRSNEQFF. The DNA for the CDR3 is TGTGCCAGCTCACCGATTACAGGGCGAAGCAATGAGCAGTTCTTC.

The chain employs TRBV10-3 and TRBJ2-4, with D possibly matching TRBD1 (5 bases). This CDR3 is 15 amino acids long. V lost 2 bases and J lost 0, with 8 bases in between. Germline-derived CDR1 and CDR2 are ENHRY and SYGVKD. CDR3 sequence: CAISEDRLAKNIQYF. The CDR3 coding sequence is TGTGCCATCAGTGAGGACAGACTAGCCAAAAACATTCAGTACTTC.